This is a list of T cell receptor beta chains from one sample in a study of T cell repertoires in cytomegalovirus infection. Which antigens these TCRs recognize remains unknown. TCRdb re-called the reads through MiXCR, storing one row per CDR3 protein. Among about a million distinct CDR3 sequences listed, around 30% were seen once. The specimen was cultured CD8+ T cells from PBMCs, collected from culture after CMV antigen stimulation. The receptors were sampled from a human donor in good health (CMV status not recorded). Some clones in this sample may be carry-over from other donors' samples. CDR3s include the opening cysteine and the closing phenylalanine or tryptophan. Fields, in order: clone size, J gene, D gene, V gene, CDR3 protein, CDR3 DNA. The D gene is left open where the match is weak. Clone sizes are given selectively: once, few, many, or a class where the clone is expanded.

- | TRBJ1-2 | - | TRBV6-1 | CASSFRSWDGYTF | TGTGCCAGCAGTTTTCGATCCTGGGATGGCTACACCTTC
once | TRBJ2-2 | - | TRBV3-1 | CASSQEGRVAWGRTGELFF | TGTGCCAGCAGCCAAGAGGGGAGGGTAGCGTGGGGGCGGACCGGGGAGCTGTTTTTT
few | TRBJ2-6 | - | TRBV6-5 | CASSEPSGANVLTF | TGTGCCAGCAGTGAGCCGTCCGGGGCCAACGTCCTGACTTTC
- | TRBJ1-2 | - | TRBV5-1 | CASRNQGVDYGYTF | TGCGCCAGCAGAAATCAAGGGGTCGACTATGGCTACACCTTC
- | TRBJ2-3 | TRBD2 | TRBV27 | CASSVQRGGGDTQYF | TGTGCCAGCAGTGTCCAGCGGGGGGGAGGGGATACGCAGTATTTT
- | TRBJ1-6 | TRBD1 | TRBV4-1 | CASSLGPQFRDRENSPLHF | TGCGCCAGCAGTCTCGGGCCACAATTCCGGGACAGGGAAAATTCACCCCTCCACTTT
- | TRBJ2-4 | - | TRBV13 | CASSLSRAPAKNIQYF | TGTGCCAGCAGCTTAAGTAGAGCTCCAGCCAAAAACATTCAGTACTTC
- | TRBJ1-2 | - | TRBV29-1 | CSVVVRMKGLYGYTF | TGCAGCGTTGTAGTCAGAATGAAGGGGCTCTATGGCTACACCTTC
many | TRBJ1-6 | - | TRBV7-2 | CASSLDADPWYGSPLHF | TGTGCCAGCAGCTTAGATGCAGACCCCTGGTATGGTTCACCCCTCCACTTT
- | TRBJ2-1 | TRBD2 | TRBV9 | CASSHRVSAGGPQNEQFF | TGTGCCAGCAGCCACAGAGTTTCAGCGGGGGGGCCGCAGAATGAGCAGTTCTTC
many | TRBJ2-3 | TRBD2 | TRBV12-3/TRBV12-4 | CASSLGGTSGGAVFTDTQYF | TGTGCCAGCAGTTTAGGCGGGACTAGCGGGGGGGCCGTGTTCACAGATACGCAGTATTTT
- | TRBJ2-1 | TRBD1 | TRBV27 | CASSISQGAMWNEQFF | TGTGCCAGCAGTATTTCTCAGGGGGCGATGTGGAATGAGCAGTTCTTC
- | TRBJ2-7 | - | TRBV7-8 | CASSLGRNPSYEQYF | TGTGCCAGCAGCTTAGGACGGAACCCTTCCTACGAGCAGTACTTC
many | TRBJ2-1 | - | TRBV7-6 | CASSALGPSSYNEQFF | TGTGCCAGCAGCGCCCTAGGACCGAGCTCCTACAATGAGCAGTTCTTC
- | TRBJ2-7 | TRBD2 | TRBV6-1 | CASSEGGLNYEQYF | TGTGCCAGCAGTGAAGGGGGACTAAACTACGAGCAGTACTTC
few | TRBJ1-1 | - | TRBV20-1 | CSALADQPTAPERVTEAFF | TGCAGTGCCTTGGCGGACCAACCGACAGCCCCAGAACGGGTCACTGAAGCTTTCTTT
- | TRBJ1-2 | - | TRBV6-6 | CASLGPHGYTF | TGTGCCAGCTTGGGGCCCCATGGCTACACCTTC
few | TRBJ2-1 | - | TRBV7-9 | CASSLRDPEQFF | TGTGCCAGCAGCCTTCGGGACCCCGAGCAGTTCTTC
many | TRBJ1-5 | TRBD1 | TRBV7-6 | CASSRTGANQPQHF | TGTGCCAGCAGCCGGACAGGGGCCAATCAGCCCCAGCATTTT
- | TRBJ1-3 | - | TRBV6-5 | CASSRTGGNTIYF | TGTGCCAGCAGTAGGACGGGTGGAAACACCATATATTTT
- | TRBJ2-1 | TRBD2 | TRBV7-3 | CASSLMGLAGDEQFF | TGTGCCAGCAGCTTAATGGGACTAGCGGGGGATGAGCAGTTCTTC
- | TRBJ1-6 | - | TRBV14 | CASSLTQGNSPLHF | TGTGCCAGCAGCCTGACGCAGGGTAACTCACCCCTCCACTTT
few | TRBJ2-4 | - | TRBV4-3 | CASSQDAGRPDIQYF | TGCGCCAGCAGCCAAGATGCGGGGAGACCGGACATTCAGTACTTC
- | TRBJ2-5 | - | TRBV6-2/TRBV6-3 | CASSIGMETQYF | TGTGCCAGCAGTATCGGGATGGAGACCCAGTACTTC
few | TRBJ2-3 | TRBD2 | TRBV12-3/TRBV12-4 | CASSLAPGLAGGSTTDTQYF | TGTGCCAGCAGTTTAGCTCCGGGACTAGCGGGGGGGTCGACCACAGATACGCAGTATTTT
few | TRBJ1-2 | - | TRBV19 | CASSPGRRDYTF | TGTGCCAGTAGTCCAGGGAGACGTGATTACACCTTC
few | TRBJ1-2 | - | TRBV6-1 | CASSDRGGTNYGYTF | TGTGCCAGCAGTGATCGGGGAGGGACTAACTATGGCTACACCTTC
- | TRBJ1-2 | TRBD1 | TRBV6-6 | CASSYPGQSFYGYTF | TGTGCCAGCAGTTACCCGGGACAGTCGTTCTATGGCTACACCTTC
few | TRBJ2-1 | TRBD2 | TRBV11-3 | CASSPMTSGDGGHNEQFF | TGTGCCAGCAGCCCCATGACTAGCGGGGATGGGGGCCACAATGAGCAGTTCTTC
few | TRBJ2-5 | - | TRBV9 | CASSVSGDRQETQYF | TGTGCCAGCAGCGTTTCGGGGGATAGGCAAGAGACCCAGTACTTC
- | TRBJ1-5 | TRBD1 | TRBV4-1 | CASSHGQGSQPQHF | TGCGCCAGCAGCCACGGACAGGGCAGTCAGCCCCAGCATTTT
- | TRBJ1-2 | - | TRBV20-1 | CSAYDKSYGYTF | TGCAGTGCTTATGACAAGTCCTATGGCTACACCTTC
- | TRBJ2-7 | TRBD1 | TRBV27 | CASTPRGDRAIRYEQYF | TGTGCCAGCACCCCTAGAGGGGACAGGGCGATAAGGTACGAGCAGTACTTC
few | TRBJ2-6 | - | TRBV5-5 | CASSLASYSGANVLTF | TGTGCCAGCAGCTTGGCCTCCTACTCTGGGGCCAACGTCCTGACTTTC
few | TRBJ2-5 | - | TRBV7-9 | CASSLDRASLQETQYF | TGTGCCAGCAGCTTAGATCGGGCCTCACTCCAAGAGACCCAGTACTTC
- | TRBJ1-1 | - | TRBV5-1 | CASSLYDLNTEAFF | TGCGCCAGCAGCTTGTACGACCTGAACACTGAAGCTTTCTTT
few | TRBJ1-1 | - | TRBV9 | CASSVVDTTEAFF | TGTGCCAGCAGCGTTGTAGACACCACTGAAGCTTTCTTT
- | TRBJ1-6 | - | TRBV6-6 | CASSHRASSYNSPLHF | TGTGCCAGCAGCCACAGGGCCAGTTCCTATAATTCACCCCTCCACTTT
- | TRBJ2-2 | - | TRBV7-3 | CASSTRPSMLAAELFF | TGTGCCAGCAGCACCCGGCCTTCCATGCTAGCCGCAGAGCTGTTTTTT
many | TRBJ1-3 | TRBD1 | TRBV7-8 | CASSFGRGPESSGNTIYF | TGTGCCAGCAGCTTTGGCAGGGGGCCAGAGAGCTCTGGAAACACCATATATTTT
many | TRBJ1-2 | TRBD1 | TRBV7-8 | CASSLPMGQLNYGYTF | TGTGCCAGCAGCTTACCCATGGGACAGCTCAACTATGGCTACACCTTC
few | TRBJ2-1 | TRBD1 | TRBV10-3 | CAISSGQVQGGYNEQFF | TGTGCCATCAGTTCCGGACAGGTCCAAGGGGGATACAATGAGCAGTTCTTC
- | TRBJ2-5 | - | TRBV7-9 | CASSAPGTQYF | TGTGCCAGCAGCGCTCCGGGTACCCAGTACTTC
- | TRBJ2-1 | TRBD2 | TRBV7-9 | CASSSRLAGLYNEQFF | TGTGCCAGCAGCTCCCGACTAGCGGGATTATACAATGAGCAGTTCTTC
few | TRBJ2-1 | - | TRBV5-4 | CASSLMGGLEDEQFF | TGTGCCAGCAGCTTAATGGGGGGGCTCGAAGATGAGCAGTTCTTC
few | TRBJ1-2 | - | TRBV6-2/TRBV6-3 | CASRVRAVPYGYTF | TGTGCCAGCAGGGTCCGGGCGGTACCCTATGGCTACACCTTC
- | TRBJ1-1 | - | TRBV28 | CASTQTGTGAEAFF | TGTGCCAGCACTCAAACGGGTACTGGGGCCGAAGCTTTCTTT
- | TRBJ2-5 | - | TRBV4-2 | CASSQDSAVLYGTQYF | TGTGCCAGCAGCCAAGATTCAGCGGTTCTATACGGGACCCAGTACTTC
- | TRBJ2-1 | TRBD1 | TRBV7-9 | CASSFTTGVGEQFF | TGTGCCAGCAGCTTTACTACAGGGGTGGGTGAGCAGTTCTTC
few | TRBJ1-1 | TRBD1 | TRBV4-1 | CASSQEFTTGRDTEAFF | TGCGCCAGCAGCCAAGAGTTTACGACAGGGAGGGACACTGAAGCTTTCTTT
- | TRBJ2-1 | - | TRBV3-1 | CASSQDLPLGNEQFF | TGTGCCAGCAGCCAAGATCTCCCTCTAGGTAACGAGCAGTTCTTC
few | TRBJ1-2 | - | TRBV6-5 | CASSYSRIFGYTF | TGTGCCAGCAGTTACTCCAGAATCTTCGGCTACACCTTC
- | TRBJ1-1 | - | TRBV19 | CASSIGNEAFF | TGTGCCAGTAGTATAGGAAATGAAGCTTTCTTT